This TCR beta chain was sequenced during a study of Ad26.COV2.S vaccination and SARS-CoV-2 variants. On the study more broadly: Donor participated within the Ad26.COV2.S arm of the COV1001 trial. General study results and limits: Individuals receiving vaccine had higher spike-specific TCR breadth than placebo recipients did.

Data came from immunoSEQ multiplex PCR; TCRdb stores just in-frame clones and leaves some out. The table records approximately 360,000 clones, around 82% of them present only once. The CDR3 sequence is 15 residues long. V gave up 2 bases and J gave up 9 bases, with 17 bases separating them. CDR1 and CDR2 (germline): SGHTA, FQGTGA. As for this clone: The antigen is unknown.

Treatment noted: 19 received Ad26.COV2.S at low or high dose, single or two shots; a few received placebo; per-sample allocation not given. It was on day 63 after the first vaccine or placebo injection that samples were taken. The starting material was peripheral blood, obtained in a trial of Ad26.COV2.S vaccine versus placebo. This TCR was sampled from a person aged 18 to 65 who received the Ad26.COV2.S COVID-19 vaccine or a placebo. V and J are TRBV7-3 and TRBJ2-1; no clear D. CDR3 amino acids: CASSLPAIPIAEQFF. CDR3 DNA sequence: TGTGCCAGCAGCTTACCTGCGATCCCCATTGCTGAGCAGTTCTTC.